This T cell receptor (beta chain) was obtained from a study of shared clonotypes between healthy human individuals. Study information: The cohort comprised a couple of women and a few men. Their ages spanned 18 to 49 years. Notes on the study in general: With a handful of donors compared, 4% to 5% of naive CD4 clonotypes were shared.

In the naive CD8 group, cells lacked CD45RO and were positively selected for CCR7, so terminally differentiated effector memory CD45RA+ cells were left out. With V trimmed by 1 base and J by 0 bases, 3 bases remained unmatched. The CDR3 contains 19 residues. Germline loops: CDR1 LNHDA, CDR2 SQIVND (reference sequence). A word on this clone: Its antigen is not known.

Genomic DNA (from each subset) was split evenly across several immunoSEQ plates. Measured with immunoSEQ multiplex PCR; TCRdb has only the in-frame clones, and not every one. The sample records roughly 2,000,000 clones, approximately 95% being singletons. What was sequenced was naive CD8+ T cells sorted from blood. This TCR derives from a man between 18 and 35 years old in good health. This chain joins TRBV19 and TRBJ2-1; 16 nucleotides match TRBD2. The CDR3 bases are TGTGCCAGTAGTATAGTCGGGACTAGCGGGGGGGTCTCCTACAATGAGCAGTTCTTC. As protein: CASSIVGTSGGVSYNEQFF. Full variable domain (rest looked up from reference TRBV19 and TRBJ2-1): DGGITQSPKYLFRKEGQNVTLSCEQNLNHDAMYWYRQDPGQGLRLIYYSQIVNDFQKGDIAEGYSVSREKKESFPLTVTSAQKNPTAFYLCASSIVGTSGGVSYNEQFFGPGTRLTVL.